Shown below are 12 T cell receptor beta chains from a single sample sequenced in a study of beta chain features in type 1 diabetes (dated by TCRdb to between 2018 and 2020). Libraries came from the immunoSEQ multiplex PCR assay. The entire isolated RNA was reverse transcribed using the High Capacity cDNA Reverse Transcription Kit, and thus expressed TCRB transcripts were sequenced. TCRdb took this table from immuneACCESS and kept in-frame rearrangements with V and J called. Such tables lack part of the clones; where checked against another copy, unresolved V genes explain under half of the gap, and the rest is unexplained. This sample gives about 260,000 clones in total; 68% of them show up just once. Together, the top ten hold about 0.05% of the sample. Material for sequencing was naive CD4+ T cells from blood. The cell subset or site tag for this specimen amounts to: true naive CD4+ T cells. Receptors were obtained from a man aged 25-45 years in good health.

Only a few counts were recorded for this clone. V gene TRBV4-3 combines with J gene TRBJ2-1, with 7 bases aligning to TRBD2. This CDR3 is built from 15 residues. With 3 bases clipped from V and 8 bases from J, the junction kept 10 bases outside the gene matches. Germline lookup yields CDR1 LGHNA and CDR2 YSLEER. This CDR3 reads CASSQRLAGWYEQFF. CDR3 bases: TGCGCCAGCAGCCAGAGACTAGCAGGATGGTATGAGCAGTTCTTC.

V and J are TRBV9 and TRBJ2-5; 7 bases align to TRBD1. The CDR3 has 15 amino acids. V lost 4 bases, J lost 1 base, and 7 bases stayed unmatched. Germline V gene data show CDR1 as SGDLS and CDR2 as YYNGEE. The CDR3 bases are TGTGCCAGCAGCATCAGGGGGTCAGCCCAAGAGACCCAGTACTTC. Translated, it gives CASSIRGSAQETQYF.

This clone is a singleton in its sample. J is TRBJ2-7 and V is TRBV30, with D possibly TRBD1 on 5 matching bases. Trimming stripped 4 bases from V and 1 base from J, with 8 bases between. Germline CDR1 reads GTSNPN; CDR2 reads SVGIG (reference sequence). The CDR3 is made up of 12 amino acids. The CDR3 DNA follows: TGTGCCTGGACGGACACTTCCTACGAGCAGTACTTC. Protein product: CAWTDTSYEQYF.

V gene TRBV6-5 combines with J gene TRBJ2-5, with TRBD1 identical over 7 bases. CDR1 and CDR2 from the germline V gene are MNHEY and SVGAGI. V shed 6 bases and J 2 bases; nucleotides not matched to a gene: 3. CDR3 length equals 13 residues. The CDR3 coding sequence is TGTGCCAGCAGCTTGGGACAGCAAGAGACCCAGTACTTC. This gives the protein CASSLGQQETQYF.

The chain is built from TRBV5-1 and TRBJ1-1; maybe TRBD1 (5 bases). V dropped 0 bases and J dropped 4 bases, with 16 bases sitting between them. The CDR3 has 16 residues. The germline gives CDR1 SGHRS, CDR2 YFSETQ. CDR3 sequence (DNA): TGCGCCAGCAGCTTGGTGGCAGGGTGGTGGAGCACTGAAGCTTTCTTT. Its translation: CASSLVAGWWSTEAFF. Looking up the rest from reference TRBV5-1 and TRBJ1-1 gives the full variable domain: KAGVTQTPRYLIKTRGQQVTLSCSPISGHRSVSWYQQTPGQGLQFLFEYFSETQRNKGNFPGRFSGRQFSNSRSEMNVSTLELGDSALYLCASSLVAGWWSTEAFFGQGTRLTVV.

This chain joins TRBV9 and TRBJ2-5, with TRBD2 as a possible D gene (6 bases). Trimming left V 7 bases short and J 2 bases short, with 12 bases between. CDR1 and CDR2 (germline): SGDLS, YYNGEE. This CDR3 is 13 amino acids long. For the CDR3, the DNA is TGTGCCAGCGCCGGGACTCCTCAAGAGACCCAGTACTTC. Translating it yields CASAGTPQETQYF.

V usage is TRBV5-7 and J usage is TRBJ1-5; D might be TRBD1 (5 bases). TRBV5-7 is labeled an ORF, and its function is uncertain. The CDR3 length is 16 residues. V lost 0 bases to trimming and J lost 2 bases, with 12 bases between them. CDR3 sequence (DNA): TGTGCCAGCAGCTTGGCGCAGGGAGGAGGCAATCAGCCCCAGCATTTT. Protein: CASSLAQGGGNQPQHF.

The V gene is TRBV29-1, the J gene TRBJ2-7, with a weak D call TRBD1 (6 bases). Trimming left V 6 bases short and J 1 base short, with 10 bases between. The CDR3 length is 12 residues. Germline V gives CDR1 SQVTM, CDR2 ANQGSEA. The CDR3 DNA sequence: TGCAGCGTGACAGGAAATTCCTACGAGCAGTACTTC. As protein: CSVTGNSYEQYF.

The J gene is TRBJ2-1, the V gene TRBV14; 8 positions match TRBD2. The ends lost 4 bases at V and 4 bases at J; junction bases unmatched: 9. Germline V gene lookup returns CDR1 SGHDN and CDR2 FVKESK. The CDR3 covers 16 residues. The CDR3, as DNA: TGTGCCAGCAGCCGACACAGCGGGAGACGGTACAATGAGCAGTTCTTC. Residues: CASSRHSGRRYNEQFF.

V usage is TRBV7-2 and J usage is TRBJ2-5; TRBD2 matches 7 bases. This CDR3 region has 15 residues. V shed 1 base and J 5 bases; nucleotides not matched to a gene: 7. Germline lookup yields CDR1 SGHTA and CDR2 FQGNSA. CDR3 nucleotides: TGTGCCAGCAGCTTAGTGAGGCGGGAGAAGGAGACCCAGTACTTC. It encodes CASSLVRREKETQYF. The entire variable domain, with the rest obtained from reference TRBV7-2 and TRBJ2-5, is as follows: GAGVSQSPSNKVTEKGKDVELRCDPISGHTALYWYRQSLGQGLEFLIYFQGNSAPDKSGLPSDRFSAERTGGSVSTLTIQRTQQEDSAVYLCASSLVRREKETQYFGPGTRLLVL.

V usage is TRBV29-1 and J usage is TRBJ1-1; maybe TRBD1 (6 bases). The CDR3 has 13 amino acids. Germline CDR1 SQVTM, CDR2 ANQGSEA. Between the trimmed V and J ends, which lost 7 bases and 1 base, there was a span of 13 bases. The CDR3 sequence is CSGRGYANTEAFF. CDR3 nucleotide sequence: TGCAGCGGAAGGGGGTATGCGAACACTGAAGCTTTCTTT.

The chain couples TRBV11-2 to TRBJ2-5; D is perhaps TRBD1 (5 bases). The germline V gene has CDR1 SGHAT and CDR2 FQNNGV. The CDR3 contains 13 residues. V was clipped by 7 bases and J by 10 bases, with 19 bases between them. DNA for the CDR3: TGTGCCAGCAACAAAGGGGTATCCGACAGCCAGTACTTC. Its translation is CASNKGVSDSQYF.